This is a list of T cell receptor beta chains from one sample in a study of regulatory T cells in long-lasting Graves disease. TCRdb ran MiXCR on the multiplex PCR reads and lists one entry per CDR3 protein. The data show roughly 400,000 distinct CDR3 sequences, around 17% seen once. The data also belong to a second study, concerning T cells in Graves' hyperthyroidism and ophthalmopathy.

The specimen was peripheral blood mononuclear cells (PBMCs), collected at new diagnosis, from a patient treated with antithyroid drugs. These receptors were collected from a woman aged 18-35 years with Graves disease. Both conserved end residues are part of each CDR3. Each record gives: J gene, V gene, CDR3 length, CDR3 protein.

TRBJ2-7 TRBV20-1 12 CSARDRGYEQYF
TRBJ1-5 TRBV5-6 16 CASSFTTGTGNQPQHF
TRBJ2-7 TRBV11-2 16 CASRPSLAGGAYEQYF
TRBJ2-1 TRBV6-1 14 CASSERGRVSEQFF
TRBJ2-3 TRBV27 17 CASSLFPAGGPADTQYF
TRBJ1-1 TRBV7-9 15 CASSLPGHPNTEAFF
TRBJ2-7 TRBV28 13 CASSLQGIGEQYF
TRBJ1-2 TRBV28 13 CASSPSQIYGYTF
TRBJ2-1 TRBV20-1 16 CSASGHLAGGVNEQFF
TRBJ2-7 TRBV5-8 14 CASSLAVLNIEQYF
TRBJ2-2 TRBV27 12 CASSLIKGELFF
TRBJ1-4 TRBV20-1 13 CSAVTGANEKLFF
TRBJ2-1 TRBV6-2/TRBV6-3 13 CESRGGYYNEQFF
TRBJ1-6 TRBV4-1 15 CASSLQVGYNSPLHF
TRBJ2-5 TRBV20-1 13 CSGVGRYQETQYF
TRBJ2-7 TRBV28 15 CASSPTSGETYEQYF
TRBJ2-7 TRBV20-1 11 CSAQGTYEQYF
TRBJ1-2 TRBV30 13 CAWSVLQSYGYTF
TRBJ2-5 TRBV20-1 18 CSAALSLGLAGVGETQYF
TRBJ1-1 TRBV7-8 14 CASSHAGPNTEAFF
TRBJ2-7 TRBV2 14 CASSPDRFTYEQYF
TRBJ1-2 TRBV7-2 13 CASSLEDGYGYTF
TRBJ2-1 TRBV9 15 CASSVGLAAYNEQFF
TRBJ2-1 TRBV27 13 CASSLRARNEQFF
TRBJ2-2 TRBV20-1 13 CSVPGTGGGELFF
TRBJ1-5 TRBV19 17 CASSILTGGQGNQPQHF
TRBJ2-1 TRBV5-1 14 CASSLGVGGDEQFF
TRBJ1-1 TRBV6-2/TRBV6-3 14 CASSYGGRQAEAFF
TRBJ2-7 TRBV7-2 13 CASSLSGNGEQYF
TRBJ2-7 TRBV5-6 17 CASSLVRVRGLSYEQYF
TRBJ2-3 TRBV9 14 CASSAISGRNTQYF
TRBJ2-3 TRBV5-1 16 CASSLAAVTGTDTQYF
TRBJ1-1 TRBV28 11 CATLLNTEAFF